Following are 29 T cell receptor beta chains from one sample sequenced in a study of blood T cell repertoires in COVID-19. Sequencing was performed with immunoSEQ multiplex PCR; in TCRdb, only in-frame clones are kept and a portion is missing. The repertoire holds under 200,000 clones, with more than 75% as singletons. The sequencing input was peripheral blood. The receptors originated from a woman older than 75 with acute or convalescent COVID-19.

This rearrangement joins TRBV5-1 to TRBJ2-5; the match to TRBD2 covers 10 bases. CDR1 is SGHRS and CDR2 is YFSETQ in the germline V gene. This CDR3 has 17 residues. V dropped 0 bases and J dropped 4; count of bases not matched to a gene: 9. The CDR3 sequence: CASSLGVAGGRGETQYF. The CDR3 DNA is TGCGCCAGCAGCTTGGGGGTAGCGGGAGGCCGGGGAGAGACCCAGTACTTC.

The rearrangement uses TRBV19 and TRBJ1-5; TRBD1 agrees at 7 bases. V was pared by 9 bases and J by 6 bases, with 8 bases of the junction left unmatched. The CDR3 covers 13 residues. Per germline, CDR1 LNHDA and CDR2 SQIVND (reference sequence). Here the CDR3 reads CASNNRGGQPQHF. Here the CDR3 DNA reads TGTGCCAGCAATAACAGGGGTGGTCAGCCCCAGCATTTT.

The gene calls are TRBV30 and TRBJ1-5, with D possibly being TRBD1 (5 bases). Looked up from germline, CDR1 is GTSNPN and CDR2 is SVGIG (reference sequence). The CDR3 runs 12 residues. V was shortened by 1 base and J by 6 bases, with 7 bases between the two germline ends. This chain's CDR3 is CAWSDRGQPQHF. The CDR3 DNA reads as TGTGCCTGGAGTGATAGGGGTCAGCCCCAGCATTTT.

V is TRBV5-1 and J is TRBJ2-5, with 7 bases aligning to TRBD2. CDR3 size: 16 residues. V lost 0 bases to trimming and J lost 3 bases; unmatched junction nucleotides: 8. Germline CDR1 reads SGHRS; CDR2 reads YFSETQ. CDR3 loop: CASSLAPSGYEETQYF. CDR3 DNA: TGCGCCAGCAGCTTGGCTCCTAGCGGATATGAAGAGACCCAGTACTTC.

V gene TRBV5-1 combines with J gene TRBJ2-5, with TRBD1 as a possible D gene (6 bases). The CDR3 runs 16 residues. Germline V gene sequence: CDR1 SGHRS, CDR2 YFSETQ. Trimming stripped 4 bases from V and 2 bases from J, with 18 bases between. The CDR3: CASSGGPGHTQETQYF. For the CDR3, the DNA is TGCGCCAGCAGCGGGGGACCGGGACACACACAAGAGACCCAGTACTTC.

The chain couples TRBV20-1 to TRBJ2-5; 7 nucleotides align to TRBD2. V shed 3 bases, J shed 3 bases, and the junction held 10 bases outside the gene matches. This CDR3 region has 15 residues. Germline CDR1 is DFQATT and CDR2 is SNEGSKA (reference sequence). CDR3 loop: CSASPRSGKEETQYF. In DNA form, the CDR3 reads TGCAGTGCTAGTCCAAGGAGCGGGAAGGAAGAGACCCAGTACTTC.

This clone was found a few times. The same CDR3 arises from other DNA sequences in this sample as well. The CDR3 loop is CASSKEAVYAGELFF. CDR3 in DNA: TGTGCCAGCAGCAAAGAAGCGGTTTATGCCGGGGAGCTGTTTTTT. The rearrangement uses TRBV7-2 and TRBJ2-2, with D perhaps matching TRBD2 (5 bases). CDR1 SGHTA and CDR2 FQGNSA come from the germline V gene. Trimming cost V 5 bases and J 6 bases, with 16 bases left between them. CDR3 length: 15 residues.

The gene calls are TRBV15 and TRBJ2-3; TRBD2 matches 13 bases. The CDR3 is 17 amino acids. CDR1 is LNHNV, CDR2 YYDKDF, per germline (reference sequence). V was clipped by 0 bases and J by 1 base; unmatched bases: 1. For the CDR3, the DNA is TGTGCCACCAGCAGAGACGGACTAGCGGGAGGCACAGATACGCAGTATTTT. Protein sequence: CATSRDGLAGGTDTQYF.

The chain combines TRBV18 with TRBJ2-3, with D possibly TRBD2 on 5 matching bases. V was trimmed by 0 bases and J by 6 bases, leaving 13 bases between them. Per the germline V gene, CDR1 is KGHSH and CDR2 is LQKENI. The CDR3 spans 15 residues. Here the CDR3 reads CASSPPTRGMDTQYF. CDR3 DNA sequence: TGTGCCAGCTCACCACCTACCAGAGGGATGGATACGCAGTATTTT.

V and J are TRBV6-2 or TRBV6-3 and TRBJ2-5; D may be TRBD1 (6 bases). V lost 0 bases, J lost 1 base, and 12 bases lay in between. The CDR3 sequence is 16 residues long. CDR1 is MNHEY and CDR2 is SVGEGT in the germline V gene. The CDR3 protein is CASSYSTPGAQETQYF. In DNA, the CDR3 is TGTGCCAGCAGTTACTCGACCCCAGGGGCCCAAGAGACCCAGTACTTC.

This chain uses TRBV7-8 with TRBJ2-1; 7 bases fit TRBD2. After removal of 5 bases from V and 6 bases from J, the junction contained 7 bases not matched to a gene. Germline CDR1 reads SGHVS; CDR2 reads FQNEAQ. The CDR3 loop spans 14 amino acids. In DNA form, the CDR3 reads TGTGCCAGCAGCCCCCGACTAGCTTTCAATGAGCAGTTCTTC. Encoded protein: CASSPRLAFNEQFF. Combining the CDR3 with reference TRBV7-8 and TRBJ2-1 gives the whole variable domain GAGVSQSPRYKVAKRGQDVALRCDPISGHVSLFWYQQALGQGPEFLTYFQNEAQLDKSGLPSDRFFAERPEGSVSTLKIQRTQQEDSAVYLCASSPRLAFNEQFFGPGTRLTVL.

This sequence joins TRBV7-9 and TRBJ1-1; D may be TRBD1 (5 bases). Germline CDR1 and CDR2: SEHNR and FQNEAQ (reference sequence). The CDR3 is 14 amino acids. Trimming cost V 5 bases and J 1 base, with 11 bases left between them. CDR3 bases: TGTGCCAGCAGCGGGGGGTTGGAGAACACTGAAGCTTTCTTT. As protein: CASSGGLENTEAFF.

V usage is TRBV5-1 and J usage is TRBJ2-7, with a possible D match to TRBD2 (5 bases). The CDR3 is 14 amino acids. V lost 1 base to trimming and J lost 2 bases, with 10 bases between them. The germline V gene has CDR1 SGHRS and CDR2 YFSETQ. CDR3 protein: CASSLRTEAYEQYF. The CDR3 region has the DNA TGCGCCAGCAGCTTGCGAACGGAGGCCTACGAGCAGTACTTC. Combining the CDR3 with reference TRBV5-1 and TRBJ2-7 gives the whole variable domain KAGVTQTPRYLIKTRGQQVTLSCSPISGHRSVSWYQQTPGQGLQFLFEYFSETQRNKGNFPGRFSGRQFSNSRSEMNVSTLELGDSALYLCASSLRTEAYEQYFGPGTRLTVT.

The CDR3 sequence: CASSEVGGGEQFF. The CDR3 region has the DNA TGTGCCAGCAGTGAAGTCGGAGGAGGTGAGCAGTTCTTC. V usage is TRBV2 and J usage is TRBJ2-1; D is perhaps TRBD2 (5 bases). CDR3 size: 13 residues. Per the germline V gene, CDR1 is SNHLY and CDR2 is FYNNEI. The V end lost 1 base, the J end lost 9 bases, and 10 bases lay between the germline ends. The whole variable domain, remainder taken from reference TRBV2 and TRBJ2-1, is EPEVTQTPSHQVTQMGQEVILRCVPISNHLYFYWYRQILGQKVEFLVSFYNNEISEKSEIFDDQFSVERPDGSNFTLKIRSTKLEDSAMYFCASSEVGGGEQFFGPGTRLTVL.

The J gene is TRBJ1-5, the V gene TRBV28, with D tentatively TRBD1 (6 bases). The CDR3 loop spans 15 amino acids. Germline lookup yields CDR1 MDHEN and CDR2 SYDVKM. Trimming took 2 bases from V and 5 from J, leaving 13 bases between them. The CDR3 spells CASSLPGRGYQPQHF. The CDR3 DNA reads TGTGCCAGCAGTTTACCGGGCAGGGGATATCAGCCCCAGCATTTT.

V usage is TRBV19 and J usage is TRBJ1-2; possibly TRBD1 for D (6 bases). V gave up 6 bases and J gave up 4 bases, with 12 bases separating them. CDR1 LNHDA and CDR2 SQIVND come from the germline V gene (reference sequence). The CDR3 length is 13 residues. The CDR3 protein is CASRMDRRYGYTF. CDR3 nucleotides: TGTGCCAGTAGAATGGACAGACGCTATGGCTACACCTTC.

The rearrangement links TRBV6-2 or TRBV6-3 to TRBJ2-7, with TRBD2 matching over 11 bases. The V gene end was trimmed by 4 bases and the J gene end by 1 base; junction bases not matched to a gene: 12. Germline V CDR1 and CDR2: MNHEY, SVGEGT. CDR3 size: 18 residues. CDR3 amino acids: CASSFPPGLAAPSYEQYF. As DNA, the CDR3 is TGTGCCAGCAGTTTTCCTCCGGGACTAGCGGCCCCTTCCTACGAGCAGTACTTC.

CDR3 bases: TGTGCCAGCAGCCCCGGGGAGGGTAATTCACCCCTCCACTTT. This translates into CASSPGEGNSPLHF. The V and J genes are TRBV7-9 and TRBJ1-6; D gene ambiguous. V gave up 5 bases and J gave up 6 bases, with 11 bases separating them. The CDR3 covers 14 residues. Germline CDR1 and CDR2: SEHNR and FQNEAQ (reference sequence).

This clone was detected only once. The chain has TRBV28 and TRBJ2-1; 8 bases are shared with TRBD2. This CDR3 region has 15 residues. The germline V gene has CDR1 MDHEN and CDR2 SYDVKM. J lost 2 bases, V lost 5 bases, and 5 bases had no gene match. CDR3 coding DNA: TGTGCCAGCAGTCTCGGCGGGGGGACCTACAATGAGCAGTTCTTC. It codes for CASSLGGGTYNEQFF.

The J gene is TRBJ1-1, the V gene TRBV7-2; TRBD1 matches at 7 bases. Germline loops: CDR1 SGHTA, CDR2 FQGNSA. The V gene end was trimmed by 5 bases and the J gene end by 1 base; junction bases not matched to a gene: 13. The CDR3 spans 17 residues. The CDR3: CASSLGTVYAGNTEAFF. The CDR3 coding sequence is TGTGCCAGCAGCCTCGGGACAGTCTATGCGGGGAACACTGAAGCTTTCTTT.

V is TRBV20-1 and J is TRBJ1-2; D is ambiguous. Germline CDR1 DFQATT, CDR2 SNEGSKA (reference sequence). This CDR3 region has 12 residues. Trimming took 3 bases from V and 1 from J, leaving 6 bases between them. The CDR3 DNA reads as TGCAGTGCTAGTGATATTAACTATGGCTACACCTTC. Protein sequence: CSASDINYGYTF.

The chain combines TRBV7-2 with TRBJ1-2; possible D gene TRBD1, 5 bases. Germline lookup yields CDR1 SGHTA and CDR2 FQGNSA. The germline V and J ends were trimmed by 1 base and 2 bases, with 14 bases remaining between them. This CDR3 is 16 amino acids long. The DNA of the CDR3 is TGTGCCAGCAGCTTAGATTTGGGGCGGGGGAACTATGGCTACACCTTC. Translated, it gives CASSLDLGRGNYGYTF.

The chain is built from TRBV18 and TRBJ1-4, with a tentative D call TRBD1 (6 bases). The CDR3 is made up of 15 amino acids. V lost 3 bases and J 6 bases, leaving 14 bases between the germline ends. From germline, CDR1 is KGHSH and CDR2 LQKENI. The CDR3 is CASSPLGGGDEKLFF. The CDR3 nucleotides are TGTGCCAGCTCACCTTTAGGGGGTGGTGATGAAAAACTGTTTTTT.

This sequence joins TRBV11-3 and TRBJ1-1, with D tentatively TRBD1 (5 bases). There are 13 residues in the CDR3. Germline V gives CDR1 SGHNT, CDR2 YENEEA. V lost 5 bases and J lost 3, with 10 bases in between. The CDR3 loop reads CASSPGGDTEAFF. The DNA for the CDR3 is TGTGCCAGCAGCCCTGGAGGGGACACTGAAGCTTTCTTT.

The chain has TRBV6-6 and TRBJ1-5; 8 bases map to TRBD1. V lost 7 bases to trimming and J lost 4 bases; unmatched junction nucleotides: 12. Germline loops: CDR1 MNHNY, CDR2 SVGAGI (reference sequence). This CDR3 contains 16 residues. The CDR3 protein is CASTKGQGRENQPQHF. The CDR3 region has the DNA TGTGCCAGCACTAAAGGACAGGGCAGGGAGAATCAGCCCCAGCATTTT.

The chain employs TRBV28 and TRBJ1-4, with D unresolved. Trimming took off 5 bases at V and 10 bases at J, with 11 bases between the two ends. The CDR3 contains 12 residues. Germline values: CDR1 MDHEN, CDR2 SYDVKM. The CDR3 DNA is TGTGCCAGCAGTCCCAGTATTGGAAAACTGTTTTTT. Protein product: CASSPSIGKLFF.

The genes are TRBV18 and TRBJ1-1; the match to TRBD1 covers 8 bases. The CDR3 extends over 15 amino acids. Trimming took 2 bases from V and 0 from J; bases not matched to a gene: 2. Germline-derived CDR1 and CDR2 are KGHSH and LQKENI. Written as DNA, the CDR3 is TGTGCCAGCTCACCAAGGACAGGGCTGAACACTGAAGCTTTCTTT. This encodes CASSPRTGLNTEAFF.

This clone was counted only a few times. For the CDR3, the DNA is TGTGCCAGCAGCCCCCCAGGTTTTAATGAAAAACTGTTTTTT. Translation gives CASSPPGFNEKLFF. The chain combines TRBV6-5 with TRBJ1-4; D gene unclear. Germline CDR1 reads MNHEY; CDR2 reads SVGAGI. The germline V and J ends were trimmed by 6 bases and 4 bases, with 12 bases remaining between them. There are 14 residues in the CDR3.

In its sample, this clone was seen once. V is TRBV18 and J is TRBJ1-6, with D possibly being TRBD1 (5 bases). This CDR3 is built from 12 residues. Between the trimmed V and J ends, which lost 5 bases and 9 bases, there was a span of 8 bases. Germline V gene sequence: CDR1 KGHSH, CDR2 LQKENI. Here the CDR3 reads CASSNDSSPLHF. The CDR3 nucleotides read TGTGCCAGCTCAAATGACAGTTCACCCCTCCACTTT.